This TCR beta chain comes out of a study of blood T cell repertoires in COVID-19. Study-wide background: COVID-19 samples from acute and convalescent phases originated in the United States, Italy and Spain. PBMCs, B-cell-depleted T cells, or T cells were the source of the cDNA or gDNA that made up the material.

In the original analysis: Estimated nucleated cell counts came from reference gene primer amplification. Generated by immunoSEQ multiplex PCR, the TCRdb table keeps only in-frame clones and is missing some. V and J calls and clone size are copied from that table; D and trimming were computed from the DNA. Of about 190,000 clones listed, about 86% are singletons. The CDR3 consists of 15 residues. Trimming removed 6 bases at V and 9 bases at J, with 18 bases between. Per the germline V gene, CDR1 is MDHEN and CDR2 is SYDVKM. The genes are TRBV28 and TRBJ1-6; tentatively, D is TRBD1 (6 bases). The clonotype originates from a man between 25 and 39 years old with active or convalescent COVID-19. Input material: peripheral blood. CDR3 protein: CASRAGWGPGSPLHF. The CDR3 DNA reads TGTGCCAGCAGAGCGGGGTGGGGGCCCGGTTCACCCCTCCACTTT.